The sequence of this TCR beta chain was determined in a study of cytomegalovirus exposure and HLA in healthy donors. Looking at the study overall: The early release's HLA-typed donors yielded 78 million or so unique TCRs. Overall study results and limits: There was a cluster of highly shared sequence variants that was likely a sequencing artifact.

There are 16 residues in the CDR3. Germline V gives CDR1 MNHEY, CDR2 SVGAGI. V was clipped by 4 bases and J by 0 bases; unmatched bases: 0. The PCR was carried out with 60 Vbeta primers and 13 Jbeta primers. TCRdb's copy holds only in-frame clones and misses some; the assay was immunoSEQ multiplex PCR. The table lists approximately 97,000 clones, about 76% of them singletons. With respect to this clone: Its antigen remains unidentified.

The clonotype was recovered from a woman in her seventies in good health and CMV-seropositive. Source material: PBMCs. The chain links TRBV6-5 to TRBJ2-6; 10 positions match TRBD2. CDR3 amino acids: CASSSSGSSGANVLTF. As DNA, the CDR3 is TGTGCCAGCAGTTCTAGCGGGAGCTCTGGGGCCAACGTCCTGACTTTC.